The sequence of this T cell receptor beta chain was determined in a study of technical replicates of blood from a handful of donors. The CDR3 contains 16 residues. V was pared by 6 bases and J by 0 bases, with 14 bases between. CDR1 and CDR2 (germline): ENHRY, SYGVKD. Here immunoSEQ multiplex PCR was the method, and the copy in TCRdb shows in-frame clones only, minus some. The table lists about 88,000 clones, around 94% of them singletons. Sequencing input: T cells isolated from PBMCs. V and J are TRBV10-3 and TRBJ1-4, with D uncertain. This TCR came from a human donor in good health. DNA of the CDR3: TGTGCCATCAGCCCGGGAAAAGCTGCAACTAATGAAAAACTGTTTTTT. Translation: CAISPGKAATNEKLFF.